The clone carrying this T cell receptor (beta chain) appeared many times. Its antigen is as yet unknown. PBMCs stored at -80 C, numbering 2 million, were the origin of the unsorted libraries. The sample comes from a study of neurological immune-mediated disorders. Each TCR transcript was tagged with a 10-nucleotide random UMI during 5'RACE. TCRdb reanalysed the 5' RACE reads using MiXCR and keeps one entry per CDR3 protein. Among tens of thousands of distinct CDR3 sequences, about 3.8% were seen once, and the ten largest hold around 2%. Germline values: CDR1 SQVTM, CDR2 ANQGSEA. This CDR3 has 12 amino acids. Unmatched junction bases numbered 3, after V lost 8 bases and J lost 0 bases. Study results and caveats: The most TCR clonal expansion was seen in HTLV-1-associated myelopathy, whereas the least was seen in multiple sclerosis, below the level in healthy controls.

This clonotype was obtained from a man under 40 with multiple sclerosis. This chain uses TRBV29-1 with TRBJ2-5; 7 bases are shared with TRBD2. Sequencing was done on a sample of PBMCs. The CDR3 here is CSLGLHQETQYF. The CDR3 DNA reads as TGCAGCTTGGGACTACACCAAGAGACCCAGTACTTC. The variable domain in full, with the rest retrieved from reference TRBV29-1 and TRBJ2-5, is SAVISQKPSRDICQRGTSLTIQCQVDSQVTMMFWYRQQPGQSLTLIATANQGSEATYESGFVIDKFPISRPNLTFSTLTVSNMSPEDSSIYLCSLGLHQETQYFGPGTRLLVL.